This TCR beta chain was identified during a study of post-analysis software for immune sequencing data (dated by TCRdb to about 2015). Background on the whole study: Recorded disease courses included relapsing-remitting, secondary progressive and progressive-relapsing multiple sclerosis, with some patients lacking subtype annotation. The patient repertoires were compared against more than 10 previously published healthy control repertoires obtained from donors aged roughly 6 to 25 years. A subset of samples was prepared in parallel using single-end sample barcoding, then pooled and co-amplified after Illumina adapter ligation.

TCR beta repertoires were profiled from peripheral blood of 13 young patients with multiple sclerosis to demonstrate the VDJtools post-analysis software. The multiple sclerosis patients were children and adolescents ranging in age from roughly 6 to 15 years. For this clonotype: It has no known antigen specificity. The input lacks base qualities; no much larger clone sits a single base away.

Overall study outcomes, separate from this receptor: Direct clustering with F measure showed strong co-clustering of samples prepared in the same batch, prompting a batch-effect correction. A handful of TRBV segments, including TRBV5-6, TRBV5-1 and TRBV20-1, were significantly more frequent in patients than controls. The multiple sclerosis patient group was slightly younger than the control group. Significantly lower normalized Chao1 diversity was found in multiple sclerosis patients than in controls, suggesting substantial peripheral T-cell clonal expansion.

The library was prepared using PCR. This sample was sequenced with an Illumina HiSeq 2500. Unique molecular identifiers were incorporated into TCR beta cDNA libraries to reduce PCR and sequencing biases. Every 1 to 10 million input T cells yielded about 500,000 cDNA molecules, meaning each molecule approximated one T cell. Patient libraries were prepared and sequenced with the same protocol used for the earlier healthy control dataset. Samples belonging to the same batch were prepared together, multiplexed and sequenced on a shared HiSeq lane. From the authors' description of their analysis: Raw barcoded reads were processed with MIGEC, and single-read molecular identifier groups were discarded before consensus assembly and CDR3 extraction. VDJtools was used for post-analysis of the clonotype tables, with diversity normalized by down-sampling every dataset to the smallest sample size. Repertoire overlap clustering matched CDR3 amino acid but not nucleotide sequences to correct batch-related cross-sample contamination. The raw public data were reprocessed by TCRdb itself: fastp quality trimming at Q25, MiXCR clonotype calling, in-frame beta chains only. Rows with one shared CDR3 protein collapse into an entry with the most common genes and DNA. TCRdb assigned the V and J calls; the authors' analysis was not used. This sample holds 600,000 to 700,000 distinct CDR3 sequences; approximately 59% were observed only once. The top ten clones comprise over 9% of the sample.

CDR1 and CDR2, per the germline V gene (reference sequence), are LGHDT and YNNKEL. From the cysteine up to the phenylalanine, the CDR3 has a length of 14 residues. The DNA shown is the 42-base CDR3, in frame from base 1. The sequenced material came from blood. The clonotype originates from a girl aged 2-9 years with multiple sclerosis. Recombination linked TRBV3-1 to TRBJ2-4, with the D call perhaps TRBD1 or TRBD2, each one matching 6 bases. The DNA end is more similar to TRBJ2-5, so the J call may be wrong. CDR3 loop: CASSQLQGRETQYF. The DNA reads as follows: TGTGCCAGCAGCCAACTTCAGGGGAGGGAGACCCAGTACTTC.